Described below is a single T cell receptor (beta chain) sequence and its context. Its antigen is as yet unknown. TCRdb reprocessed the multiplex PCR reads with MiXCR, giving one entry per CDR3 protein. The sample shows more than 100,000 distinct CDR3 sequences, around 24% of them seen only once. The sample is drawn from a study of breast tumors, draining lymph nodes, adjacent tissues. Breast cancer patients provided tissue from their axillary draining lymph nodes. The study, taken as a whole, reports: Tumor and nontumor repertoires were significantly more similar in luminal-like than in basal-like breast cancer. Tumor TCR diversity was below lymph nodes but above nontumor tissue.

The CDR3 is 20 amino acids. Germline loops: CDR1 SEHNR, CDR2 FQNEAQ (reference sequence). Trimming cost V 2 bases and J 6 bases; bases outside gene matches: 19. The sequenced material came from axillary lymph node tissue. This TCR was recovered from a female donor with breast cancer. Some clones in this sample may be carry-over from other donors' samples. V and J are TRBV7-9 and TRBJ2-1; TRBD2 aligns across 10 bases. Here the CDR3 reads CASSLRADPGTLAGGNEQFF. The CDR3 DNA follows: TGTGCCAGCAGCTTACGGGCGGATCCCGGGACTTTAGCGGGAGGCAATGAGCAGTTCTTC. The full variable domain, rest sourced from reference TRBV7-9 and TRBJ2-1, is DTGVSQNPRHKITKRGQNVTFRCDPISEHNRLYWYRQTLGQGPEFLTYFQNEAQLEKSRLLSDRFSAERPKGSFSTLEIQRTEQGDSAMYLCASSLRADPGTLAGGNEQFFGPGTRLTVL.